A selection of T cell receptor beta chains follows, all from one sample in a study of identical twins. Each CDR3 protein is one row after TCRdb ran MiXCR on the 5' RACE reads. The sample consists of about 790,000 distinct CDR3 sequences, 15% to 20% of them appearing once. These data were also reused for a study on T cells expressing NK-cell markers.

The sequenced material came from PBMCs. All receptors come from a woman aged 18-29 years in good health. CDR3s include the opening cysteine and the closing phenylalanine or tryptophan. Each record gives: clone size, V gene, CDR3 length, J gene, D gene, CDR3 DNA, CDR3 protein. A D gene is named only where the DNA matches it firmly. Size is omitted from some rows. Given values are once, few, many or a class for expanded clones.

abundance: NA; v_gene: TRBV5-1; len: 14; j_gene: TRBJ1-1; d_gene: TRBD1; CDR3nt: TGCGCCAGCAGCGTAGGACAGGGGGCCACTGAAGCTTTCTTT; CDR3aa: CASSVGQGATEAFF
abundance: NA; v_gene: TRBV5-1; len: 17; j_gene: TRBJ2-1; d_gene: TRBD2; CDR3nt: TGCGCCAGCAGCTCGGGACTAGCGGGAGCAAAGGACAATGAGCAGTTCTTC; CDR3aa: CASSSGLAGAKDNEQFF
abundance: NA; v_gene: TRBV7-2; len: 14; j_gene: TRBJ2-5; d_gene: NA; CDR3nt: TGTGCCAGCAGCGAACAGCAGAGACAAGAGACCCAGTACTTC; CDR3aa: CASSEQQRQETQYF
abundance: few; v_gene: TRBV20-1; len: 13; j_gene: TRBJ1-5; d_gene: NA; CDR3nt: TGCAGTGCTAGTGGACGGAGCAATCAGCCCCAGCATTTT; CDR3aa: CSASGRSNQPQHF
abundance: few; v_gene: TRBV29-1; len: 12; j_gene: TRBJ2-1; d_gene: NA; CDR3nt: TGCAGCGTTGCATTTCGGGGTAATGAGCAGTTCTTC; CDR3aa: CSVAFRGNEQFF
abundance: NA; v_gene: TRBV12-3/TRBV12-4; len: 14; j_gene: TRBJ2-1; d_gene: NA; CDR3nt: TGTGCCAGCAGTATGGGGACCTCCTACAATGAGCAGTTCTTC; CDR3aa: CASSMGTSYNEQFF
abundance: few; v_gene: TRBV12-3/TRBV12-4; len: 14; j_gene: TRBJ1-6; d_gene: NA; CDR3nt: TGTGCCAGCACAACTACAGGGATCGGCTCACCCCTCCACTTT; CDR3aa: CASTTTGIGSPLHF
abundance: few; v_gene: TRBV12-3/TRBV12-4; len: 15; j_gene: TRBJ2-1; d_gene: NA; CDR3nt: TGTGCCAGCAGTTTCGGGCTAGCCGTCTACAATGAGCAGTTCTTC; CDR3aa: CASSFGLAVYNEQFF
abundance: NA; v_gene: TRBV5-1; len: 15; j_gene: TRBJ1-2; d_gene: NA; CDR3nt: TGCGCCAGCAGCTTCGCTCAGGGACTTAACTATGGCTACACCTTC; CDR3aa: CASSFAQGLNYGYTF
abundance: NA; v_gene: TRBV20-1; len: 13; j_gene: TRBJ2-1; d_gene: TRBD2; CDR3nt: TGCAGTGCTTGGACTAGCGGGGGTAATGAGCAGTTCTTC; CDR3aa: CSAWTSGGNEQFF
abundance: NA; v_gene: TRBV5-4; len: 14; j_gene: TRBJ2-2; d_gene: NA; CDR3nt: TGTGCCAGCAGGTCCCGTGGGAACACCGGGGAGCTGTTTTTT; CDR3aa: CASRSRGNTGELFF
abundance: few; v_gene: TRBV6-5; len: 16; j_gene: TRBJ2-7; d_gene: TRBD1; CDR3nt: TGTGCCAGCAGTTACTCGCGACAGGGTGGCACCTACGAGCAGTACTTC; CDR3aa: CASSYSRQGGTYEQYF
abundance: NA; v_gene: TRBV2; len: 15; j_gene: TRBJ2-3; d_gene: NA; CDR3nt: TGTGCCAGCAGTGTACTTGCCGGTCGCACAGATACGCAGTATTTT; CDR3aa: CASSVLAGRTDTQYF
abundance: few; v_gene: TRBV20-1; len: 15; j_gene: TRBJ2-1; d_gene: NA; CDR3nt: TGCAGTGCCAACCCCGGTGGCCCGGTATACAATGAGCAGTTCTTC; CDR3aa: CSANPGGPVYNEQFF
abundance: few; v_gene: TRBV7-9; len: 13; j_gene: TRBJ2-5; d_gene: NA; CDR3nt: TGTGCCAGCAGCTTGACAGTCACGGAGACCCAGTACTTC; CDR3aa: CASSLTVTETQYF
abundance: NA; v_gene: TRBV30; len: 12; j_gene: TRBJ2-7; d_gene: NA; CDR3nt: TGTGCCTGGAGTGTATCCCAGGTCGAGCAGTACTTC; CDR3aa: CAWSVSQVEQYF
abundance: many; v_gene: TRBV6-2/TRBV6-3; len: 13; j_gene: TRBJ2-7; d_gene: TRBD1; CDR3nt: TGTGCCAGCGAACAGGGGGAAAGCCACGAGCAGTACTTC; CDR3aa: CASEQGESHEQYF
abundance: NA; v_gene: TRBV27; len: 16; j_gene: TRBJ2-2; d_gene: NA; CDR3nt: TGTGCCAGCAGTTTATGGGGACACGCGAACACCGGGGAGCTGTTTTTT; CDR3aa: CASSLWGHANTGELFF
abundance: NA; v_gene: TRBV20-1; len: 15; j_gene: TRBJ2-5; d_gene: NA; CDR3nt: TGCAGTGCTAGACTTAGCCGGTTTAACCAAGAGACCCAGTACTTC; CDR3aa: CSARLSRFNQETQYF
abundance: few; v_gene: TRBV6-5; len: 18; j_gene: TRBJ1-1; d_gene: NA; CDR3nt: TGTGCCAGCAGTTATGGAGCCCTTGCTTTGGGGGAGAACACTGAAGCTTTCTTT; CDR3aa: CASSYGALALGENTEAFF
abundance: few; v_gene: TRBV5-1; len: 14; j_gene: TRBJ2-5; d_gene: TRBD2; CDR3nt: TGCGCCAGCAGCAGGACTAGCAGCCTGGAGACCCAGTACTTC; CDR3aa: CASSRTSSLETQYF
abundance: NA; v_gene: TRBV20-1; len: 11; j_gene: TRBJ1-1; d_gene: NA; CDR3nt: TGCAGTGCTAAGTCGAGCACTGAAGCTTTCTTT; CDR3aa: CSAKSSTEAFF
abundance: few; v_gene: TRBV11-3; len: 14; j_gene: TRBJ2-7; d_gene: TRBD2; CDR3nt: TGTGCCAGCAGCTGGGCGGGAGGGGATTACGAGCAGTACTTC; CDR3aa: CASSWAGGDYEQYF
abundance: NA; v_gene: TRBV20-1; len: 14; j_gene: TRBJ2-3; d_gene: NA; CDR3nt: TGCAGTGCTCCCACGAGCGGAACCACAGATACGCAGTATTTT; CDR3aa: CSAPTSGTTDTQYF
abundance: many; v_gene: TRBV6-2/TRBV6-3; len: 14; j_gene: TRBJ2-1; d_gene: TRBD2; CDR3nt: TGTGCCAGCAGTTGGGGATTGAGCGGGAACGAGCAGTTCTTC; CDR3aa: CASSWGLSGNEQFF
abundance: NA; v_gene: TRBV20-1; len: 14; j_gene: TRBJ1-2; d_gene: NA; CDR3nt: TGCAGTGCTACTTCCTCTCAGGGGAGCTATGGCTACACCTTC; CDR3aa: CSATSSQGSYGYTF
abundance: NA; v_gene: TRBV6-1; len: 19; j_gene: TRBJ2-7; d_gene: TRBD2; CDR3nt: TGTGCCAGCAGTGAAGCCTCAACCTTTAGCGGGAGCCGGGAAGGGGAGCAGTACTTC; CDR3aa: CASSEASTFSGSREGEQYF
abundance: few; v_gene: TRBV12-3/TRBV12-4; len: 14; j_gene: TRBJ1-1; d_gene: NA; CDR3nt: TGTGCCAGCAGTATCCCCCCCAGGTCAGCTGAAGCTTTCTTT; CDR3aa: CASSIPPRSAEAFF